One and the same sample provided the 18 T cell receptor beta chains below, sequenced in a study of cytomegalovirus exposure and HLA in healthy donors. Primers for the PCR totalled 60 Vbeta and 13 Jbeta. The data were produced by immunoSEQ multiplex PCR, yet TCRdb's version contains in-frame clones alone and is incomplete. This sample carries some 80,000 clones, roughly 79% of them seen once, and the ten largest clones take less than 2%. Sample: PBMCs. The receptors shown here come from a man between 40 and 49 years old in good health and CMV-seronegative.

The gene calls are TRBV30 and TRBJ2-7; no reliable D call. Trimming removed 2 bases at V and 5 bases at J, with 10 bases between. Germline V CDR1 and CDR2: GTSNPN, SVGIG (reference sequence). The CDR3 runs 12 residues. The CDR3: CAWSLRPNEQYF. CDR3 sequence (DNA): TGTGCCTGGAGTTTGAGGCCCAACGAGCAGTACTTC.

The CDR3 spells CAISESPGQGTDTQYF. The CDR3 DNA sequence: TGTGCCATCAGTGAGTCACCGGGACAGGGGACAGATACGCAGTATTTT. The chain employs TRBV10-3 and TRBJ2-3; TRBD1 agrees at 10 bases. The V gene end was trimmed by 0 bases and the J gene end by 3 bases; junction bases not matched to a gene: 3. The CDR3 has 16 amino acids. Germline lookup yields CDR1 ENHRY and CDR2 SYGVKD.

The chain joins TRBV28 to TRBJ1-2; D ambiguous. The CDR3 spans 16 residues. V gave up 6 bases and J gave up 3 bases, with 20 bases separating them. Germline V gives CDR1 MDHEN, CDR2 SYDVKM. The CDR3 DNA is TGTGCCAGCAGCTCAACAAGAGCGGTGGAGGACTATGGCTACACCTTC. Its protein is CASSSTRAVEDYGYTF.

This clone was picked up one time. V and J are TRBV2 and TRBJ1-1; D is perhaps TRBD1 (5 bases). CDR3 length: 16 residues. The germline V and J ends were trimmed by 7 bases and 0 bases, with 18 bases remaining between them. CDR1 and CDR2 (germline): SNHLY, FYNNEI. The CDR3 coding sequence is TGTGCCAGCACCCCCGGGGCGCGGGGTTTGAACACTGAAGCTTTCTTT. Translating gives CASTPGARGLNTEAFF.

The gene calls are TRBV7-9 and TRBJ2-5, with D possibly matching TRBD1 (5 bases). The germline V gene has CDR1 SEHNR and CDR2 FQNEAQ (reference sequence). The CDR3 length is 14 residues. The V end lost 0 bases, the J end lost 5 bases, and 10 bases lay between the germline ends. CDR3 loop: CASSLARVLETQYF. DNA for the CDR3: TGTGCCAGCAGCTTAGCCAGGGTACTGGAGACCCAGTACTTC.

The CDR3 nucleotides are TGTGCCAGCAGTGAAGCACGTAGCGGGAGTGGCGAGCAGTACTTC. Amino acids: CASSEARSGSGEQYF. The J gene is TRBJ2-7, the V gene TRBV2; 9 positions agree with TRBD2. The CDR3 contains 15 residues. J was trimmed by 6 bases and V by 0 bases; bases with no gene match: 6. Germline lookup yields CDR1 SNHLY and CDR2 FYNNEI.

This clone showed up just a few times. This chain joins TRBV5-6 and TRBJ1-5, with D unresolved. Germline V lookup: CDR1 SGHDT, CDR2 YYEEEE. V was clipped by 0 bases and J by 2 bases, with 9 bases between them. CDR3 length: 15 residues. The CDR3 nucleotides read TGTGCCAGCAGCTTGGGAGGGTTCGGCAATCAGCCCCAGCATTTT. It yields the protein CASSLGGFGNQPQHF.

V gene TRBV7-9 combines with J gene TRBJ1-1, with a tentative D call TRBD1 (6 bases). V shed 2 bases and J shed 5 bases, with 12 bases lying between them. CDR3 length: 14 amino acids. In germline, CDR1 is SEHNR, CDR2 FQNEAQ (reference sequence). CDR3 bases: TGTGCCAGCAGCTTAACAGGGAAGTTAACTGAAGCTTTCTTT. Its translation: CASSLTGKLTEAFF.

This clone came up once. The CDR3 DNA reads TGTGCCATCAGTGACGGGTACAATGAGCAGTTCTTC. Amino acids: CAISDGYNEQFF. The chain has TRBV10-3 and TRBJ2-1; D gene uncertain. V was cut by 3 bases and J by 4 bases, with 4 bases left in between. The CDR3 is 12 residues long. Germline V gene sequence: CDR1 ENHRY, CDR2 SYGVKD.

The genes are TRBV10-3 and TRBJ2-7; tentatively, D is TRBD1 (6 bases). The CDR3 sequence is 13 residues long. V was cut by 11 bases and J by 3 bases, with 17 bases left in between. Germline V lookup: CDR1 ENHRY, CDR2 SYGVKD. The chain's CDR3 is CACLGDNLYEQYF. In nucleotides, the CDR3 is TGTGCCTGCCTAGGGGACAACCTCTACGAGCAGTACTTC.

Comments on this clone: At one end, the junction sequence differs from germline, possibly due to a read error. This sequence joins TRBV5-1 and TRBJ2-6, with TRBD1 as a possible D gene (5 bases). CDR3 size: 15 residues. CDR1 SGHRS and CDR2 YFSETQ come from the germline V gene. Here the CDR3 DNA reads TGCGCCAGCAGCCTATCCTCCTCTGGGGCCAACGGCCTGACTTTC. Residues: CASSLSSSGANGLTF.

V gene TRBV30 combines with J gene TRBJ1-3; 11 nucleotides line up with TRBD1. Per the germline V gene, CDR1 is GTSNPN and CDR2 is SVGIG (reference sequence). Unmatched junction bases numbered 6, after V lost 2 bases and J lost 3 bases. The CDR3 runs to 16 residues. CDR3 coding DNA: TGTGCCTGGAGTAAGGGGACAGGGGGATTTGGAAACACCATATATTTT. It yields the protein CAWSKGTGGFGNTIYF. Based on the CDR3 plus reference TRBV30 and TRBJ1-3, the full variable domain is SQTIHQWPATLVQPVGSPLSLECTVEGTSNPNLYWYRQAAGRGLQLLFYSVGIGQISSEVPQNLSASRPQDRQFILSSKKLLLSDSGFYLCAWSKGTGGFGNTIYFGEGSWLTVV.

The rearrangement uses TRBV29-1 and TRBJ1-2; a weak D match, TRBD1 (5 bases). Trimming removed 7 bases from V and 2 bases from J, with 14 bases in between. CDR3 size: 13 residues. Germline CDR1 is SQVTM and CDR2 is ANQGSEA. CDR3 in amino acids: CSAAQETNYGYTF. CDR3 nucleotide sequence: TGCAGCGCCGCACAGGAGACCAACTATGGCTACACCTTC. Full variable domain (rest looked up from reference TRBV29-1 and TRBJ1-2): SAVISQKPSRDICQRGTSLTIQCQVDSQVTMMFWYRQQPGQSLTLIATANQGSEATYESGFVIDKFPISRPNLTFSTLTVSNMSPEDSSIYLCSAAQETNYGYTFGSGTRLTVV.

J is TRBJ2-3 and V is TRBV5-4, with D perhaps matching TRBD2 (6 bases). Germline V lookup: CDR1 SGHNT, CDR2 YYREEE (reference sequence). There are 20 residues in the CDR3. The V gene lost 4 bases and the J gene lost 5 bases, with 32 bases spanning the gap. The DNA of the CDR3 is TGTGCCAGCAGCCCCCCGGGGGATTTAAGTCTGGTCCGAGACCAAGATACGCAGTATTTT. Translating it yields CASSPPGDLSLVRDQDTQYF.

The chain combines TRBV7-6 with TRBJ2-5; 11 bases map to TRBD1. The J call is uncertain, as TRBJ2-7 better fits the DNA end. The germline V gene encodes CDR1 SGHVS and CDR2 FNYEAQ. The CDR3 is made up of 15 amino acids. This CDR3 is CASSLTGTGGYEQYF. CDR3 bases: TGTGCCAGCAGCTTAACCGGGACAGGGGGTTACGAGCAGTACTTC.

The V call is TRBV29-1, the J call TRBJ1-5; no reliable D call. Between the trimmed V and J ends, which lost 4 bases and 3 bases, there was a span of 7 bases. Germline assignment: CDR1 SQVTM and CDR2 ANQGSEA. CDR3 size: 12 residues. Here the CDR3 DNA reads TGCAGCGTTGGCGAACCCAATCAGCCCCAGCATTTT. Its protein is CSVGEPNQPQHF.

V usage is TRBV28 and J usage is TRBJ2-2; D gene uncertain. Germline-derived CDR1 and CDR2 are MDHEN and SYDVKM. Trimming removed 7 bases from V and 0 bases from J, with 3 bases in between. The CDR3 totals 12 residues. The CDR3 loop is CASTANTGELFF. For the CDR3, the DNA is TGTGCCAGCACAGCGAACACCGGGGAGCTGTTTTTT.

The sample holds a few counts of this clone. This rearrangement joins TRBV28 to TRBJ1-2; 8 nucleotides align to TRBD1. V trimming: 5 bases; J trimming: 7 bases; junction bases outside the gene matches: 18. The germline CDR1 and CDR2 sequences are MDHEN and SYDVKM. CDR3 length: 17 residues. The CDR3 loop is CASSPQTGAGQRFGYTF. DNA of the CDR3: TGTGCCAGCAGTCCCCAGACAGGGGCAGGGCAAAGGTTTGGCTACACCTTC.